The T cell receptor (beta chain) under discussion was sequenced for a study of CD8 T cells in Susac syndrome. After extraction with the RNeasy kit, 0.5 to 1 ug of the RNA was reverse transcribed using random hexamers. Multiplex PCR with immunoSEQ amplified the TCR beta CDR3 across 54 Vbeta and 13 Jbeta. TCRdb fed the immunoSEQ multiplex PCR reads into MiXCR, producing one record per CDR3 protein. The data show some 110,000 distinct CDR3 sequences, with 85% to 95% seen just once and 0.085% to 0.095% held by the top ten. Sequences were obtained from CD4+ T cells from PBMCs. The origin of this receptor is a human donor with multiple sclerosis.

The CDR3 here is CASTEQTGELFF. In DNA form, the CDR3 reads TGCGCCAGCACCGAACAAACCGGGGAGCTGTTTTTT. J is TRBJ2-2 and V is TRBV5-1; D unresolved. The CDR3 covers 12 residues. The V gene lost 6 bases and the J gene lost 5 bases, with 8 bases spanning the gap. Germline CDR1 SGHRS, CDR2 YFSETQ.